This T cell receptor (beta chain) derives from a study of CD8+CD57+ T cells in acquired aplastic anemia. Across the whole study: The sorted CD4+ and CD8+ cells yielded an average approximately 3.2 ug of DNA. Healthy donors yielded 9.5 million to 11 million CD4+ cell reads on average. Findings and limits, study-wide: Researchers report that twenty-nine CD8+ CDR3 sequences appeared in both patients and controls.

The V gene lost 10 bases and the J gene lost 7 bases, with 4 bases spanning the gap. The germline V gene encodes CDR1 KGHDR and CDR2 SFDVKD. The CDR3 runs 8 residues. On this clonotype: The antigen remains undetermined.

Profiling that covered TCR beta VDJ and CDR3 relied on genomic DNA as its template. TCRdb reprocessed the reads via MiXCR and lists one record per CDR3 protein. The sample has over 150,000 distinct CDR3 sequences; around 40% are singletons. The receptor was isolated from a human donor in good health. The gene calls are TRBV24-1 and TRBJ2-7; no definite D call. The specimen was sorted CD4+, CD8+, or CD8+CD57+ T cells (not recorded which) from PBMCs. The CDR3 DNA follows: TGTGCCACTACGGAGCAGTACTTC. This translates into CATTEQYF.